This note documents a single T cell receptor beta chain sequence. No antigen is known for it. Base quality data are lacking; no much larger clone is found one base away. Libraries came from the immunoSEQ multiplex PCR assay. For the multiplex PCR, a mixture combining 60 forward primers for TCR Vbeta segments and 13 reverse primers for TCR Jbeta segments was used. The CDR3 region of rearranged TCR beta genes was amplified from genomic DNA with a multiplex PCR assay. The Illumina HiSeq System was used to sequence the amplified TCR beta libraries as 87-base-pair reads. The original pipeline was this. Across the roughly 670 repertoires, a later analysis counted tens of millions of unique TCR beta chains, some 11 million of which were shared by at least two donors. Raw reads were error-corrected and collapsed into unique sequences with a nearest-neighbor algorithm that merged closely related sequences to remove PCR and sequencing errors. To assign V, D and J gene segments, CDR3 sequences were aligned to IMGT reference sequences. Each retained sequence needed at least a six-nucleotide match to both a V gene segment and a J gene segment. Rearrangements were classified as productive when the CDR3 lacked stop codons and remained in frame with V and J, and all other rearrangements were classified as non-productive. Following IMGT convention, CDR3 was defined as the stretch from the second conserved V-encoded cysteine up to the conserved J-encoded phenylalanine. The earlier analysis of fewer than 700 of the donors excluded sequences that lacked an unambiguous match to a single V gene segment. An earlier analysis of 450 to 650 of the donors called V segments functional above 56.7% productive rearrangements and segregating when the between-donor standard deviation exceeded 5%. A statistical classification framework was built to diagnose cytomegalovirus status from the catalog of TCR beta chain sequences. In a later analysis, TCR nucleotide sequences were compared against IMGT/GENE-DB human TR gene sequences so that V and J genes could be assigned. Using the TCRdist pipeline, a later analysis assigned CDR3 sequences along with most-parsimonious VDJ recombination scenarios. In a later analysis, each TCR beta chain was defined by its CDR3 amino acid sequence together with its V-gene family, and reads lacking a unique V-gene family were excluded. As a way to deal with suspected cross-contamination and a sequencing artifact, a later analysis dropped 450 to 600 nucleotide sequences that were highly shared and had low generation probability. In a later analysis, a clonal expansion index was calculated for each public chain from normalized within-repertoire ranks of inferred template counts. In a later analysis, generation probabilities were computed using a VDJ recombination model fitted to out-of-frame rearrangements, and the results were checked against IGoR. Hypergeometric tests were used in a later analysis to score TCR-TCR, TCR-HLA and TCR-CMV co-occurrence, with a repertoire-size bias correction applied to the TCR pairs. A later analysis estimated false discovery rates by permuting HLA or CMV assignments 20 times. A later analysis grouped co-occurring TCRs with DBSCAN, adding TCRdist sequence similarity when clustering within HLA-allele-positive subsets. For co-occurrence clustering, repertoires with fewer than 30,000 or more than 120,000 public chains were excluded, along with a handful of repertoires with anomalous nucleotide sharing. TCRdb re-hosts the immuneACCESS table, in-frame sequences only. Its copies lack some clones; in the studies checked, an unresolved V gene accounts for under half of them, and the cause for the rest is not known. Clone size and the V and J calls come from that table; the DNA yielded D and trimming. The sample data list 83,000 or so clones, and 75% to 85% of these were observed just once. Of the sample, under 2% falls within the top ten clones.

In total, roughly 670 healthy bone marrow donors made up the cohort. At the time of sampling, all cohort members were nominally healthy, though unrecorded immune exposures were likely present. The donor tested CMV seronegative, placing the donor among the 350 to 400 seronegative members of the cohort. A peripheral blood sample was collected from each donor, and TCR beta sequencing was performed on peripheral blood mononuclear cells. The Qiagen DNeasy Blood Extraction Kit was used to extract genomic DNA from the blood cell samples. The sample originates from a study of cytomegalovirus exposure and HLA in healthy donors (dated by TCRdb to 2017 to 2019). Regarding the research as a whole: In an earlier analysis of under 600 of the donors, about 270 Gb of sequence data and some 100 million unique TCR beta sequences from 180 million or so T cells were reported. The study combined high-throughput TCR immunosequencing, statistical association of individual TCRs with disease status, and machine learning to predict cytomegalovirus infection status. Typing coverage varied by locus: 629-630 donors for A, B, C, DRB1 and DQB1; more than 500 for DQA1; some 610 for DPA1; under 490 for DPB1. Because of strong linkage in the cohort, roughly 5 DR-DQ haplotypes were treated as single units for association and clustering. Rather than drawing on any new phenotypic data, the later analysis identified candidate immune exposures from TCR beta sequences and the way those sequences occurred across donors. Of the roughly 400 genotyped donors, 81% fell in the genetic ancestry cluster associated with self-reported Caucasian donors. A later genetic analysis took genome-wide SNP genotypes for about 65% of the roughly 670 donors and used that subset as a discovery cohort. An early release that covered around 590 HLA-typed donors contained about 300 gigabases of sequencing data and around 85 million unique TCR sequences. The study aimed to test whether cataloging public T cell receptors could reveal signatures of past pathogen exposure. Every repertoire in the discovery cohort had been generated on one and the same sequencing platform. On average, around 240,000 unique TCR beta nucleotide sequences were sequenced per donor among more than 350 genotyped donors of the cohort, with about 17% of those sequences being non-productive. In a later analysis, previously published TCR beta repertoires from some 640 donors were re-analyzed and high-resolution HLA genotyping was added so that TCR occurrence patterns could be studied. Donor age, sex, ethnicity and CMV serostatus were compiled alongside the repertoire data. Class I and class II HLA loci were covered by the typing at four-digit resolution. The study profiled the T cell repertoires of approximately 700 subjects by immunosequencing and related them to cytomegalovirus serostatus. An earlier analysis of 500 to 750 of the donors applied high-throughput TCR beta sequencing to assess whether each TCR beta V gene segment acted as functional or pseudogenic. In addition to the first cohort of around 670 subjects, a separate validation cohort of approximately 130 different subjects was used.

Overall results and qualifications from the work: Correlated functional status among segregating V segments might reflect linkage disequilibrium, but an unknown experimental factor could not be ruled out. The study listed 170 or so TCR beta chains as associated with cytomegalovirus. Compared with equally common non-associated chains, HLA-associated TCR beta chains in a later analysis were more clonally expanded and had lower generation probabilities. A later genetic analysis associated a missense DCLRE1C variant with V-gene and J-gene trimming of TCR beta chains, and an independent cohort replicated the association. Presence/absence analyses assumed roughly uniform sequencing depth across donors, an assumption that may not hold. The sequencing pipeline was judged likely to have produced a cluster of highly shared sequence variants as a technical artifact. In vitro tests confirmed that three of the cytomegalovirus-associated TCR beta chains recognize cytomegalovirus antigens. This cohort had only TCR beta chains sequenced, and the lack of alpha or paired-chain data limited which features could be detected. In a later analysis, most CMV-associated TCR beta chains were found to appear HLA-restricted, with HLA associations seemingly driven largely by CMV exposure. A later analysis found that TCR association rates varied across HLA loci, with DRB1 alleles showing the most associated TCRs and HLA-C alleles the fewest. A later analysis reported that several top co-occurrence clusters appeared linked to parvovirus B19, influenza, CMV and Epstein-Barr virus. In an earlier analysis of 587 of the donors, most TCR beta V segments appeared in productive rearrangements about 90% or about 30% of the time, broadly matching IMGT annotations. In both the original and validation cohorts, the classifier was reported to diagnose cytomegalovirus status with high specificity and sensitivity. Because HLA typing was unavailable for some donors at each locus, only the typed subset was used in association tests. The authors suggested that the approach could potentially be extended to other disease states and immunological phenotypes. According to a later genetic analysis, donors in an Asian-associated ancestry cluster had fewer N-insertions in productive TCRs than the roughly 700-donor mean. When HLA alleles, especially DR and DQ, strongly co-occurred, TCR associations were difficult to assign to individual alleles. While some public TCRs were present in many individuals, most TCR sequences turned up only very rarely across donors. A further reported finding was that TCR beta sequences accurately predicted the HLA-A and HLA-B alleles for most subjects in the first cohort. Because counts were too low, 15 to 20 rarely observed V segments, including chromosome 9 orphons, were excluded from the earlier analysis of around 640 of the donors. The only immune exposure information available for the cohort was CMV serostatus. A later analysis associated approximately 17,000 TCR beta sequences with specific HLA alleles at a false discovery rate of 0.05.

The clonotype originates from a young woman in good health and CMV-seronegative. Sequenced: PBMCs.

The nucleotide sequence reads TGCGCCAGCAGCTTGGGGAGTCGGTCGGAAGAAAAACTGTTTTTT. The resulting protein is CASSLGSRSEEKLFF. The chain is encoded by TRBV5-1 joined to TRBJ1-4, with the D gene not clear enough to name. V is shortened by 0 bases, J by 8 bases, and the region joining them spans 14 bases. The CDR3 goes from the cysteine to the phenylalanine over 15 residues. Here the CDR3 DNA is all that survives: 45 bases in frame from base 1. CDR1 and CDR2 (SGHRS, YFSETQ) derive from the germline V gene.